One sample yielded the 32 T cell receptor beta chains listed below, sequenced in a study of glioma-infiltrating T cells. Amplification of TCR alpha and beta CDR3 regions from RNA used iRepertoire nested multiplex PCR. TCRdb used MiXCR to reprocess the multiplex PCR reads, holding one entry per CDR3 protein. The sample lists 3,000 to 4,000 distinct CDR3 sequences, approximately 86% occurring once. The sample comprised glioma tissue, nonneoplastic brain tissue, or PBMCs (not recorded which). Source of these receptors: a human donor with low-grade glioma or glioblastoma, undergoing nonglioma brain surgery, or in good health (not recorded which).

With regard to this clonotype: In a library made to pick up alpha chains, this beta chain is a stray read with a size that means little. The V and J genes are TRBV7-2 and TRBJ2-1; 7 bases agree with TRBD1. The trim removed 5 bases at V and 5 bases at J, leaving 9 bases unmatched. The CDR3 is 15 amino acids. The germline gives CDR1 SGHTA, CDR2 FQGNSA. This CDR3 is CASSPRQGFHNEQFF. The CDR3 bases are TGTGCCAGCAGCCCCCGACAGGGTTTCCACAATGAGCAGTTCTTC.

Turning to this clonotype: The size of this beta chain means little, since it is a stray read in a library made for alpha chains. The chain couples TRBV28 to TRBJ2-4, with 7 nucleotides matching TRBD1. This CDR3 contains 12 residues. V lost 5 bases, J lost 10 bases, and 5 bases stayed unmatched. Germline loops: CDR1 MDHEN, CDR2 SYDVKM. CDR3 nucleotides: TGTGCCAGCAGTCGACAGGGAAAGATTCAGTACTTC. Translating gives CASSRQGKIQYF.

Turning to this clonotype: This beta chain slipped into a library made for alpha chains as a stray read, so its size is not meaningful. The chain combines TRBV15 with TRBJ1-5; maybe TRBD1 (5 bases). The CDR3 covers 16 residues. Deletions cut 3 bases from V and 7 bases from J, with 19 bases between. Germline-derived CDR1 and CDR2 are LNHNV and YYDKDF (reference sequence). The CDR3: CATSRGGGESGQPQHF. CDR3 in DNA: TGTGCCACCAGCAGGGGCGGAGGGGAATCAGGACAGCCCCAGCATTTT.

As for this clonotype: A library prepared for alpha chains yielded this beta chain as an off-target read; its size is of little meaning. DNA for the CDR3: TGTGCCAGCAGTCTGTACAGGGGGACAGATACGCAGTATTTT. Residues: CASSLYRGTDTQYF. This chain links TRBV28 with TRBJ2-3; 8 bases are shared with TRBD1. V trimming: 5 bases; J trimming: 3 bases; junction bases outside the gene matches: 4. Germline V gene data show CDR1 as MDHEN and CDR2 as SYDVKM. The CDR3 contains 14 residues.

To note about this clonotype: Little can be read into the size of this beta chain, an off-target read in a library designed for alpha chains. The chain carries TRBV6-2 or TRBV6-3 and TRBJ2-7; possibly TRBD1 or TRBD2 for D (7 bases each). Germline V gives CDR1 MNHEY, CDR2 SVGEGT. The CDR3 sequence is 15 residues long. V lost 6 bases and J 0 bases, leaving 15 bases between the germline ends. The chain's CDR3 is CASREAGDSSYEQYF. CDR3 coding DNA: TGTGCCAGCAGGGAGGCGGGGGACAGCTCCTACGAGCAGTACTTC.

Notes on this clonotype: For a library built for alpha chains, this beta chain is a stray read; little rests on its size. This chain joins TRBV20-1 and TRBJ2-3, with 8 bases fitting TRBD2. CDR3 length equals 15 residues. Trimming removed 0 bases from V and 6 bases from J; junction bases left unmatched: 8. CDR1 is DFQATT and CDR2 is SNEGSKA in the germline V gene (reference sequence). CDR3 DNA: TGCAGTGCTAGAGATATCCGGGGGGGCGCGGATACGCAGTATTTT. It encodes CSARDIRGGADTQYF.

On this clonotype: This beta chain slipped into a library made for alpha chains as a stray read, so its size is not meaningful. The CDR3 nucleotides are TGTGCCAGCAGCTCCAGGGTGGCTAATGAAAAACTGTTTTTT. Its translation: CASSSRVANEKLFF. The J gene is TRBJ1-4, the V gene TRBV7-2; D perhaps matches TRBD1 (5 bases). The germline CDR1 and CDR2 sequences are SGHTA and FQGNSA. The V end lost 4 bases, the J end lost 3 bases, and 9 bases lay between the germline ends. CDR3 length equals 14 residues.

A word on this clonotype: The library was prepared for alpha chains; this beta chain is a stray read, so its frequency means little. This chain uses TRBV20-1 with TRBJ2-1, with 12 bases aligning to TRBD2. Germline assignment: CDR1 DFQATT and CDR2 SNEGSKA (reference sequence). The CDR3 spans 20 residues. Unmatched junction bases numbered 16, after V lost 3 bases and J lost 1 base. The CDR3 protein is CSASTMGTSGQYYSYNEQFF. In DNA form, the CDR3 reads TGCAGTGCTAGTACTATGGGGACTAGCGGGCAATATTATTCCTACAATGAGCAGTTCTTC.

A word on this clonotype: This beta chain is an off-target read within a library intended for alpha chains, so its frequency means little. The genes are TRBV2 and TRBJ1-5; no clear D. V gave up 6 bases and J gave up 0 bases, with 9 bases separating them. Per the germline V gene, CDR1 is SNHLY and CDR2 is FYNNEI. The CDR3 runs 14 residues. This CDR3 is CASSLLYSNQPQHF. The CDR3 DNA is TGTGCCAGCAGCCTCCTATATAGCAATCAGCCCCAGCATTTT. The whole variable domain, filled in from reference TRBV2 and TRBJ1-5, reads EPEVTQTPSHQVTQMGQEVILRCVPISNHLYFYWYRQILGQKVEFLVSFYNNEISEKSEIFDDQFSVERPDGSNFTLKIRSTKLEDSAMYFCASSLLYSNQPQHFGDGTRLSIL.

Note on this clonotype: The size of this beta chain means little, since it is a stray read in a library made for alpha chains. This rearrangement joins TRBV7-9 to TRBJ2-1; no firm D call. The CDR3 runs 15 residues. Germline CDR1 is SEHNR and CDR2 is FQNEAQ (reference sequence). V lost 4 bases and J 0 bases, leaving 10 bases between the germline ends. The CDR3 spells CASSSIGSSYNEQFF. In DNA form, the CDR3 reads TGTGCCAGCAGCTCGATAGGGTCCTCCTACAATGAGCAGTTCTTC.

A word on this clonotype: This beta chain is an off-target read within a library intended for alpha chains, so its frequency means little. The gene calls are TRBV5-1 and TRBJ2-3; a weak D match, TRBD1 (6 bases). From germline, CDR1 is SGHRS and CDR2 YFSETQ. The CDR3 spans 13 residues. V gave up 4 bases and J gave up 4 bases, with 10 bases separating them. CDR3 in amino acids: CASSTRQADTQYF. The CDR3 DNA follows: TGCGCCAGCAGCACTAGACAGGCAGATACGCAGTATTTT.

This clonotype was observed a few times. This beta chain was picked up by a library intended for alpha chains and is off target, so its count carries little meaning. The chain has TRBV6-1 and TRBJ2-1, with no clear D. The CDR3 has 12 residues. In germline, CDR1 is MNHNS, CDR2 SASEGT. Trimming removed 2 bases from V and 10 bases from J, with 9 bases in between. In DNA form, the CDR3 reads TGTGCCAGCAGTGAATTGCTCTGGGAGCAGTTCTTC. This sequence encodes CASSELLWEQFF.

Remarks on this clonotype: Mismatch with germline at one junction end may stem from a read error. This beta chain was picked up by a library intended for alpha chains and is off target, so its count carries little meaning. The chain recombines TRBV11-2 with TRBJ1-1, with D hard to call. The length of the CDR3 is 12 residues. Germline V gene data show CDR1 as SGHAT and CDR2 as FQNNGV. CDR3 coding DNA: TGTGCCAGCAGCCCCTGGGCCACTGAAACTTTCTTT. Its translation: CASSPWATETFF.

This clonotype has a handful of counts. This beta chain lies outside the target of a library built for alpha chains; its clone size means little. As DNA, the CDR3 is TGTGCCAGCAGCTCCCGATGGGGCCGCGGTAGCAATCAGCCCCAGCATTTT. It is translated as CASSSRWGRGSNQPQHF. This chain links TRBV6-1 with TRBJ1-5; perhaps TRBD1 as D (5 bases). This CDR3 spans 17 amino acids. Trimming removed 6 bases at V and 0 bases at J, with 18 bases between. Per germline, CDR1 MNHNS and CDR2 SASEGT.

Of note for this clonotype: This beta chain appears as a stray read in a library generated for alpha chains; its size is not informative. The CDR3 DNA sequence: TGCAGTGCGGGAACGACAGGGGACCTCTCTGGAAACACCATATATTTT. Translating it yields CSAGTTGDLSGNTIYF. The genes are TRBV20-1 and TRBJ1-3; 8 nucleotides line up with TRBD1. After removal of 6 bases from V and 0 bases from J, the junction contained 10 bases not matched to a gene. The germline gives CDR1 DFQATT, CDR2 SNEGSKA (reference sequence). This CDR3 is built from 16 residues.

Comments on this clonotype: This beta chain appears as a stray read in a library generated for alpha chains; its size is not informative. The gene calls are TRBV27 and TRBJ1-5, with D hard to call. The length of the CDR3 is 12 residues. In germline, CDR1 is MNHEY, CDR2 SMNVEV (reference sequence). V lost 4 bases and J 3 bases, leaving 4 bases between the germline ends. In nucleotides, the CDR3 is TGTGCCAGCAGTTCCCCCAATCAGCCCCAGCATTTT. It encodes CASSSPNQPQHF.

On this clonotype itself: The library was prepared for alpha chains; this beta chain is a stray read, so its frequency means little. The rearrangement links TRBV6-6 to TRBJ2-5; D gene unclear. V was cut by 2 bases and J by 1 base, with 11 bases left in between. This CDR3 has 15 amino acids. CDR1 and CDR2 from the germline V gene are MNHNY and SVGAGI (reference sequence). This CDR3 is CASSYQPPPQETQYF. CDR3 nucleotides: TGTGCCAGCAGTTACCAACCTCCACCCCAAGAGACCCAGTACTTC.

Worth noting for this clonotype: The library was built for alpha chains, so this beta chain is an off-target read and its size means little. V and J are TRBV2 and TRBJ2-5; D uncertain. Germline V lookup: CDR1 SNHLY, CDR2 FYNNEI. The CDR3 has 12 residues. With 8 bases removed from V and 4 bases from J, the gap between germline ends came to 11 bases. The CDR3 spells CASSRQRETQYF. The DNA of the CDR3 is TGTGCCAGCTCGCGGCAGAGAGAGACCCAGTACTTC.

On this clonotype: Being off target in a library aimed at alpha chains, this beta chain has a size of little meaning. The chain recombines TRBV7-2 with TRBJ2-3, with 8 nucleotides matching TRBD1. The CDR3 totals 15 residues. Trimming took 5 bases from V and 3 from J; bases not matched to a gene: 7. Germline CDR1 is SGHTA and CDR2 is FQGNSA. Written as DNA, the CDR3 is TGTGCCAGCAGCATAAGGACAGGGAGGACAGATACGCAGTATTTT. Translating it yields CASSIRTGRTDTQYF.

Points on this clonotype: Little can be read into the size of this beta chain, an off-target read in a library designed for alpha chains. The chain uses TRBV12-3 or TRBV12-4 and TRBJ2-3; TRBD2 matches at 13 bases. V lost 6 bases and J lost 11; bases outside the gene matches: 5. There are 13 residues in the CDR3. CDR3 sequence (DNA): TGTGCCAGCAGCGTTGGGACTAGCGGGATGCAGTATTTT. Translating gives CASSVGTSGMQYF.

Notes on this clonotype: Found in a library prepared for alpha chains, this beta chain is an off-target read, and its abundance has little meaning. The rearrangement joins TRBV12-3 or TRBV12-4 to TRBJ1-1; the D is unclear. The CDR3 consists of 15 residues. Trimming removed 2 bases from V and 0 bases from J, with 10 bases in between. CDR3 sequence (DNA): TGTGCCAGCAGTTTAAGGCGGGGAATGAACACTGAAGCTTTCTTT. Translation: CASSLRRGMNTEAFF.

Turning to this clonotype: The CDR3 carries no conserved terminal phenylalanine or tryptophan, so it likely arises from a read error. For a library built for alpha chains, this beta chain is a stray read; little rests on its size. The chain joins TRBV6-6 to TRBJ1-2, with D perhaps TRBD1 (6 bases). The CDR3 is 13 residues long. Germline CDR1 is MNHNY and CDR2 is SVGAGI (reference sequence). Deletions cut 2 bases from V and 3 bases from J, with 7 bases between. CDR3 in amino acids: CASSYAGDYGYTL. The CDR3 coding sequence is TGTGCCAGCAGTTACGCAGGGGACTATGGCTACACCTTA.

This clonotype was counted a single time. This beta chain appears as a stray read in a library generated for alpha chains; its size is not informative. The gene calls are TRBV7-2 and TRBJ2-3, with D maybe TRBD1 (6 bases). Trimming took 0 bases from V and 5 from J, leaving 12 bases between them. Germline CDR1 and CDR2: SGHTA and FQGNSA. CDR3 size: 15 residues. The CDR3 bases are TGTGCCAGCAGCTTAGCGGCAGGGGAGAGAGATACGCAGTATTTT. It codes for CASSLAAGERDTQYF.

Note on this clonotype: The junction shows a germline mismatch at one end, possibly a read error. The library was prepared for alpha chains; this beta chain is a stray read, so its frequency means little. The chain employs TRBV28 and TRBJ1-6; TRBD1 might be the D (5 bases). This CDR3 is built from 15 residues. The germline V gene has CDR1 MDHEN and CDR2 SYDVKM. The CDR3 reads CASSIETGPNSRLHF. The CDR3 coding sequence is TGTGCCAGCAGTATCGAGACGGGGCCTAATTCACGCCTCCACTTT.

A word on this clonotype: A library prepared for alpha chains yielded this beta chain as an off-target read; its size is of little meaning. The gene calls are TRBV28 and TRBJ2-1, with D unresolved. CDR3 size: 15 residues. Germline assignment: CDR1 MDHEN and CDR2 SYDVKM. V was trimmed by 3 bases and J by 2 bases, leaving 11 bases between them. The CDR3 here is CASSFWGLTYNEQFF. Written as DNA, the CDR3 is TGTGCCAGCAGTTTTTGGGGTCTAACCTACAATGAGCAGTTCTTC.

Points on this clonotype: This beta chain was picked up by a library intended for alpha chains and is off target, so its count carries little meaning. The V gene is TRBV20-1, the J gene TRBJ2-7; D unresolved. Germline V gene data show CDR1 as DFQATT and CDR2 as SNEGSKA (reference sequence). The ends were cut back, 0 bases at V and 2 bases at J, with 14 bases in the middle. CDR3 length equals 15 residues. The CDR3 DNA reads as TGCAGTGCTAGAGATCTACTCGGACGAACCTACGAGCAGTACTTC. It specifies CSARDLLGRTYEQYF.

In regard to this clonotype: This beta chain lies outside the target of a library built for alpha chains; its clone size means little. The CDR3 coding sequence is TGCGCCAGCGGTCCGACTAGCGGGGCCCCGGGTGAGCTGTTTTTT. The encoded protein is CASGPTSGAPGELFF. The chain has TRBV4-1 and TRBJ2-2, with 11 bases fitting TRBD2. V was clipped by 8 bases and J by 11 bases; unmatched bases: 13. CDR1 and CDR2 (germline): MGHRA, YSYEKL. The CDR3 has 15 amino acids.

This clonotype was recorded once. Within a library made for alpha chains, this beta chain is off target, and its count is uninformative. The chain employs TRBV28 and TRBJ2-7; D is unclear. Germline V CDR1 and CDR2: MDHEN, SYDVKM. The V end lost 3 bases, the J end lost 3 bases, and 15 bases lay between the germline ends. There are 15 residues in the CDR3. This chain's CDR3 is CASSFGATFDYEQYF. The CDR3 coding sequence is TGTGCCAGCAGTTTCGGCGCCACTTTCGACTACGAGCAGTACTTC. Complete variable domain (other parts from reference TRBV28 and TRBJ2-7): DVKVTQSSRYLVKRTGEKVFLECVQDMDHENMFWYRQDPGLGLRLIYFSYDVKMKEKGDIPEGYSVSREKKERFSLILESASTNQTSMYLCASSFGATFDYEQYFGPGTRLTVT.

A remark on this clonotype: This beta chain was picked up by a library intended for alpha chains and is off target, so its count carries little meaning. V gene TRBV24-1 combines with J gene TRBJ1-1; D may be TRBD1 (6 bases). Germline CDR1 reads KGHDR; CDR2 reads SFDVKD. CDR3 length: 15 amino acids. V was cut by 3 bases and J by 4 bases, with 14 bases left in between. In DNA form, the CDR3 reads TGTGCCACCAGTGATAGGGGGAACAAGGGCACTGAAGCTTTCTTT. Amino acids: CATSDRGNKGTEAFF.

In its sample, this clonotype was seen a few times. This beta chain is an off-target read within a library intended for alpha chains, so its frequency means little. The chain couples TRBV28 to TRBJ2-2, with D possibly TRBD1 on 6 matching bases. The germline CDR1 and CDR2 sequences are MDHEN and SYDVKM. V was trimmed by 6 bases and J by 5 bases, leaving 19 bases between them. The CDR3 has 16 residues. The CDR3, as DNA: TGTGCCAGCAGATCCATCGACAGGATCTGGACCGGGGAGCTGTTTTTT. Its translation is CASRSIDRIWTGELFF. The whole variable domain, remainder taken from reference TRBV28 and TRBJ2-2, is DVKVTQSSRYLVKRTGEKVFLECVQDMDHENMFWYRQDPGLGLRLIYFSYDVKMKEKGDIPEGYSVSREKKERFSLILESASTNQTSMYLCASRSIDRIWTGELFFGEGSRLTVL.

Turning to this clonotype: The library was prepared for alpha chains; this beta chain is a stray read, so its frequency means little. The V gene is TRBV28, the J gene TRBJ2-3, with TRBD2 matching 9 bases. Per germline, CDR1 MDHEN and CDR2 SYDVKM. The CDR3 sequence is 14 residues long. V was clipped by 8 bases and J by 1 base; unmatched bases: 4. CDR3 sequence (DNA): TGTGCCAGCCGACTAGCGGAAGGCACAGATACGCAGTATTTT. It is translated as CASRLAEGTDTQYF.

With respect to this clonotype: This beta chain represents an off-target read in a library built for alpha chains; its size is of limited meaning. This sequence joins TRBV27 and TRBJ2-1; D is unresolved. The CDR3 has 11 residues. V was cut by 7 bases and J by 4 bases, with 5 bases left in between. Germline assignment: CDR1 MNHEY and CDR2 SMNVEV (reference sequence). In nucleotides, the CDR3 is TGTGCCAGCACGTCGTACAATGAGCAGTTCTTC. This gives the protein CASTSYNEQFF.